This T cell receptor (beta chain) came from a study of cytomegalovirus exposure and HLA in healthy donors. A remark on this clone: Antigen: not known.

Primers included in the PCR were 60 Vbeta and 13 Jbeta primers. Profiled with immunoSEQ multiplex PCR; TCRdb holds only in-frame clones, not every one. Of just over 70,000 clones in the sample, 74% were seen once. This donor's CMV serostatus went unrecorded. Study-wide findings and caveats: Reports indicated that the classifier achieved high specificity and sensitivity in diagnosing cytomegalovirus status. It is likely that the observed cluster of highly shared sequence variants was a sequencing artifact. Association with HLA alleles at 0.05 false discovery rate was found for 16,951 TCR beta sequences in a later analysis.

Per the germline V gene, CDR1 is MNHNS and CDR2 is SASEGT. The trim removed 7 bases at V and 7 bases at J, leaving 6 bases unmatched. The CDR3 totals 12 residues. The chain has TRBV6-1 and TRBJ1-2, with TRBD1 matching 7 bases. Sequences were obtained from PBMCs. This TCR was recovered from a human donor in good health. The CDR3 DNA reads as TGTGCCAGCACCGGGACAGCTAGTGGCTACACCTTC. Its protein is CASTGTASGYTF.